The source of this T cell receptor (beta chain) is a study of blood T cell repertoires in COVID-19. Study-wide background: Sources were T cells, B-cell-depleted T cells, or PBMCs; the material itself was cDNA or gDNA.

Trimming removed 2 bases from V and 0 bases from J, with 13 bases in between. Germline V gives CDR1 MNHEY, CDR2 SVGAGI. The CDR3 loop spans 16 amino acids. This clone was counted only a few times. The assay was immunoSEQ multiplex PCR, and TCRdb's table has in-frame clones only and misses some. The sample includes 200,000 to 250,000 clones, about 85% seen only once; the top ten take over 1.5%. This TCR was recovered from a man in his sixties or seventies with acute or convalescent COVID-19. The sample taken for sequencing was peripheral blood. V is TRBV6-5 and J is TRBJ1-2; D is unclear. Here the CDR3 DNA reads TGTGCCAGCAGTTACGGTGGGAGAACCGCTAACTATGGCTACACCTTC. The encoded protein is CASSYGGRTANYGYTF.